Below, 22 T cell receptor beta chains from the same sample are listed, as sequenced in a study of T-cell memory formation after mild COVID-19. MiXCR, applied by TCRdb to the 5' RACE reads, yields one record per CDR3 protein. The repertoire holds approximately 580,000 distinct CDR3 sequences, roughly 20% seen once, with approximately 12% in the top ten. Sequenced material: PBMCs or a T cell subset sorted from them (not recorded which). These receptors were obtained from an adult woman who had mild COVID-19 (a few samples of this study predate the infection). Cell type and time point are not known.

This clonotype was counted between two and nine times. The V call is TRBV20-1, the J call TRBJ2-1; D uncertain. The CDR3 length is 19 residues. The V end lost 0 bases, the J end lost 4 bases, and 25 bases lay between the germline ends. Germline V gives CDR1 DFQATT, CDR2 SNEGSKA (reference sequence). CDR3 sequence (DNA): TGCAGTGCTAGAGATTATGGCGGTGGATACACTACTATTTACAATGAGCAGTTCTTC. As protein: CSARDYGGGYTTIYNEQFF.

This clonotype was found a few times. The chain employs TRBV6-4 and TRBJ2-4, with D uncertain. The V and J ends lost 3 bases and 6 bases respectively, with 12 bases between them. Germline assignment: CDR1 MRHNA and CDR2 SNTAGT. This CDR3 is 14 amino acids long. For the CDR3, the DNA is TGTGCCAGCAGTGAAAACGGCCCGGGAAACATTCAGTACTTC. Translated: CASSENGPGNIQYF.

The chain carries TRBV12-3 or TRBV12-4 and TRBJ2-1; 15 bases are shared with TRBD2. This CDR3 comprises 13 residues. The trim removed 6 bases at V and 15 bases at J, leaving 6 bases unmatched. Here the CDR3 DNA reads TGTGCCAGCAGGCCGGGACTAGCGGGAGGATGGTTCTTC. Translated, it gives CASRPGLAGGWFF.

In this sample, this clonotype turned up a few times. V and J are TRBV3-1 and TRBJ2-1; D gene uncertain. Deletions cut 3 bases from V and 9 bases from J, with 12 bases between. Per the germline V gene, CDR1 is LGHDT and CDR2 is YNNKEL (reference sequence). The CDR3 loop spans 13 amino acids. The CDR3 DNA reads TGTGCCAGCAGCCAGGGCCTGGGAAGTGAGCAGTTCTTC. This codes for CASSQGLGSEQFF.

This chain joins TRBV7-3 and TRBJ1-5; 9 bases align to TRBD1. The V gene's germline CDR1 is SGHTA and CDR2 FQGTGA. The CDR3 totals 13 residues. V gave up 5 bases and J gave up 9 bases; unmatched junction bases: 5. As DNA, the CDR3 is TGTGCCAGCAGCCGAGGACAGGGGTCGCCCCAGCATTTT. It is translated as CASSRGQGSPQHF.

The V and J genes are TRBV7-9 and TRBJ1-2, with D uncertain. V shed 6 bases and J shed 7 bases, with 15 bases lying between them. The CDR3 covers 13 residues. In germline, CDR1 is SEHNR, CDR2 FQNEAQ (reference sequence). DNA of the CDR3: TGTGCCAGCAGTCCTTATCCAAGCGGTGGCTACACCTTC. This translates into CASSPYPSGGYTF.

The V call is TRBV19, the J call TRBJ1-5, with 7 bases fitting TRBD1. Germline V gene data show CDR1 as LNHDA and CDR2 as SQIVND (reference sequence). CDR3 size: 15 residues. V lost 3 bases and J lost 4; bases outside the gene matches: 6. The CDR3 spells CASSIGQGENQPQHF. The DNA for the CDR3 is TGTGCCAGTAGTATCGGTCAGGGGGAAAATCAGCCCCAGCATTTT. The complete variable domain, with remaining parts taken from reference TRBV19 and TRBJ1-5, reads DGGITQSPKYLFRKEGQNVTLSCEQNLNHDAMYWYRQDPGQGLRLIYYSQIVNDFQKGDIAEGYSVSREKKESFPLTVTSAQKNPTAFYLCASSIGQGENQPQHFGDGTRLSIL.

Only a few counts were recorded for this clonotype. The V call is TRBV21-1, the J call TRBJ2-3; TRBD2 is the table's D call and was not checked against the DNA. TRBV21-1 is termed a pseudogene. The CDR3 consists of 17 residues. The CDR3 spells CASSKVQRGGGADTQYF. CDR3 DNA sequence: TGTGCCAGCAGCAAAGTGCAGCGGGGGGGCGGGGCAGATACGCAGTATTTT.

The rearrangement links TRBV6-5 to TRBJ1-1; D may be TRBD1 (6 bases). The V and J ends lost 2 bases and 3 bases respectively, with 19 bases between them. CDR1 and CDR2 from the germline V gene are MNHEY and SVGAGI. CDR3 size: 17 residues. The CDR3 sequence is CASSYAGAHLRDTEAFF. The CDR3 DNA is TGTGCCAGCAGTTACGCGGGGGCTCACCTGAGGGACACTGAAGCTTTCTTT.

This clonotype was seen a few times. The J gene is TRBJ2-7, the V gene TRBV5-1; possible D gene TRBD1, 6 bases. Trimming took off 5 bases at V and 0 bases at J, with 18 bases between the two ends. CDR3 length: 16 amino acids. Germline assignment: CDR1 SGHRS and CDR2 YFSETQ. DNA for the CDR3: TGCGCCAGCAGAGCTGATCTACAGGGTCTCTCCTACGAGCAGTACTTC. Amino acids: CASRADLQGLSYEQYF.

The chain recombines TRBV2 with TRBJ2-7; D might be TRBD1 (5 bases). Germline V gene data show CDR1 as SNHLY and CDR2 as FYNNEI. The CDR3 covers 12 residues. With 4 bases removed from V and 6 bases from J, the gap between germline ends came to 10 bases. The CDR3 nucleotides read TGTGCCAGCAGTGGACAGTTATCCGAGCAGTACTTC. Translation: CASSGQLSEQYF.

This chain links TRBV7-3 with TRBJ2-5; 7 bases line up with TRBD2. CDR3 length: 16 amino acids. V shed 0 bases, J shed 3 bases, and the junction held 7 bases outside the gene matches. The V gene's germline CDR1 is SGHTA and CDR2 FQGTGA. CDR3 nucleotides: TGTGCCAGCAGCTTAACGGGAGCGGGGCTCAAAGAGACCCAGTACTTC. Its translation: CASSLTGAGLKETQYF.

This clonotype was observed many times. V usage is TRBV7-2 and J usage is TRBJ2-1; D uncertain. The CDR3 is 12 amino acids. CDR1 is SGHTA, CDR2 FQGNSA, per germline. The V end lost 1 base, the J end lost 10 bases, and 8 bases lay between the germline ends. The CDR3 is CASSLGVGEQFF. CDR3 in DNA: TGTGCCAGCAGCTTAGGTGTGGGAGAGCAGTTCTTC.

This clonotype was seen a few times. J is TRBJ1-1 and V is TRBV5-1; D is perhaps TRBD1 (5 bases). There are 17 residues in the CDR3. V lost 3 bases to trimming and J lost 1 base, with 19 bases between them. Germline V lookup: CDR1 SGHRS, CDR2 YFSETQ. The CDR3 region is CASSWGLLTERNTEAFF. The CDR3 DNA sequence: TGCGCCAGCAGCTGGGGTTTATTGACAGAAAGGAACACTGAAGCTTTCTTT.

The rearrangement uses TRBV29-1 and TRBJ2-5; D might be TRBD1 or TRBD2, each matching 6 bases. This CDR3 has 12 amino acids. V lost 7 bases, J lost 5 bases, and 14 bases lay in between. In germline, CDR1 is SQVTM, CDR2 ANQGSEA. CDR3 sequence (DNA): TGCAGCGACCGAACAGGGAGGGAGACCCAGTACTTC. This sequence encodes CSDRTGRETQYF.

This clonotype was observed a handful of times. The CDR3 nucleotides read TGTGCCAGCAGCTCACTAAACTTACAGGGGTTCCAGCCCCAGCATTTT. Residues: CASSSLNLQGFQPQHF. The chain is built from TRBV7-8 and TRBJ1-5; TRBD1 agrees at 7 bases. The CDR3 extends over 16 amino acids. CDR1 is SGHVS, CDR2 FQNEAQ, per germline. With 4 bases clipped from V and 7 bases from J, the junction kept 13 bases outside the gene matches. The whole variable domain, filled in from reference TRBV7-8 and TRBJ1-5, reads GAGVSQSPRYKVAKRGQDVALRCDPISGHVSLFWYQQALGQGPEFLTYFQNEAQLDKSGLPSDRFFAERPEGSVSTLKIQRTQQEDSAVYLCASSSLNLQGFQPQHFGDGTRLSIL.

This clonotype appeared many times. The chain couples TRBV12-3 or TRBV12-4 to TRBJ1-2; unclear D gene. V was cut by 3 bases and J by 4 bases, with 3 bases left in between. The CDR3 runs 11 residues. CDR3 nucleotide sequence: TGTGCCAGCAGTTTGGGCTATGGCTACACCTTC. It yields the protein CASSLGYGYTF.

This clonotype was seen only a few times. This could be a read error, since a much larger clone is one nucleotide away. The V call is TRBV6-6, the J call TRBJ1-2; no firm D call. The length of the CDR3 is 11 residues. V lost 6 bases and J lost 0, with 2 bases in between. The germline CDR1 and CDR2 sequences are MNHNY and SVGAGI (reference sequence). In nucleotides, the CDR3 is TGTGCCAGCAGAACTAACTATGGCTACACCTTC. The encoded protein is CASRTNYGYTF.

J is TRBJ2-2 and V is TRBV20-1; 9 nucleotides match TRBD2. Losses at the gene ends were 2 bases for V and 4 bases for J; bases not matched to a gene: 8. Germline V lookup: CDR1 DFQATT, CDR2 SNEGSKA (reference sequence). This CDR3 region has 16 residues. The CDR3 nucleotides read TGCAGTGCTAGACGGAGGGGCGGGAGGGGCACCGGGGAGCTGTTTTTT. Translated: CSARRRGGRGTGELFF.

This clonotype came up a few times. V and J are TRBV6-1 and TRBJ1-4; D is uncertain. The ends were cut back, 10 bases at V and 5 bases at J, with 14 bases in the middle. The CDR3 length is 13 residues. The germline CDR1 and CDR2 sequences are MNHNS and SASEGT. As DNA, the CDR3 is TGTGCCATGCCGAACCGGGAGAATGAAAAACTGTTTTTT. Translating it yields CAMPNRENEKLFF.

The chain links TRBV4-1 to TRBJ2-7; possibly TRBD2 for D (6 bases). The CDR3 sequence is 18 residues long. Deletions cut 1 base from V and 7 bases from J, with 26 bases between. Germline V lookup: CDR1 MGHRA, CDR2 YSYEKL. CDR3 DNA: TGCGCCAGCAGCCAAGCCAACCTCCTTCCGGGAGCCTCGGGGGAGCAGTACTTC. It is translated as CASSQANLLPGASGEQYF.

This chain uses TRBV30 with TRBJ1-4, with D possibly matching TRBD1 (6 bases). Germline CDR1 reads GTSNPN; CDR2 reads SVGIG (reference sequence). The V end was cut by 2 bases, the J end by 3 bases, with 7 bases between. The CDR3 runs to 13 residues. The CDR3 region is CAWSTGSNEKLFF. As DNA, the CDR3 is TGTGCCTGGAGTACAGGGTCTAATGAAAAACTGTTTTTT.